The clone carrying this TCR beta chain was observed a few times. Regarding time point: patch test 1, 2 weeks after DPC sensitization. Treatment given: therapeutic diphenylcyclopropenone sensitization with weekly scalp DPC. The data derive from a study of human T cells and chemical hapten exposure. Trimming removed 1 base from V and 7 bases from J; junction bases left unmatched: 7. Germline CDR1 SEHNR, CDR2 FQNEAQ (reference sequence). The CDR3 has 16 amino acids. One entry per CDR3 protein, called by TCRdb with MiXCR from the RACE reads. The table shows about 120,000 distinct CDR3 sequences, with roughly 13% occurring only once.

Sequenced here: whole blood, sampled in connection with sensitization to the hapten diphenylcyclopropenone (DPC). The TCR comes from a man younger than 35 with alopecia areata. Some clones in this sample may be carry-over from other donors' samples. The chain employs TRBV7-9 and TRBJ2-1, with TRBD1 identical over 10 bases. CDR3: CASSLVLGTGANEQFF. The CDR3 bases are TGTGCCAGCAGCTTAGTACTCGGGACAGGGGCTAATGAGCAGTTCTTC. Full variable domain (missing parts from reference TRBV7-9 and TRBJ2-1): DTGVSQNPRHKITKRGQNVTFRCDPISEHNRLYWYRQTLGQGPEFLTYFQNEAQLEKSRLLSDRFSAERPKGSFSTLEIQRTEQGDSAMYLCASSLVLGTGANEQFFGPGTRLTVL.